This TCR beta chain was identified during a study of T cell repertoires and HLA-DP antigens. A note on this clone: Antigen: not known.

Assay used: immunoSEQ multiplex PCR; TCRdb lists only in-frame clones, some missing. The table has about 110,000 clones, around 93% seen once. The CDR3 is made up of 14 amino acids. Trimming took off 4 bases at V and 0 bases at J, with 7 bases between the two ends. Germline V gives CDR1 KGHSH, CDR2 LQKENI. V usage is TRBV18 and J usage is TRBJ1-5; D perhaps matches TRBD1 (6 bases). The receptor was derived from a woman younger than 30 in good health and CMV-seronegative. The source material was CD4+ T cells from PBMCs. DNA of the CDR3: TGTGCCAGCTCACGGGACAATAGCAATCAGCCCCAGCATTTT. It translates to CASSRDNSNQPQHF.